This TCR beta chain stems from a study of response to subunit inactivated influenza vaccine. TCRdb re-called the RT-PCR reads through MiXCR, storing one row per CDR3 protein. Altogether 500,000 to 700,000 distinct CDR3 sequences are present, under 30% being singletons, with the ten largest covering approximately 3%. These data were also filed under a second study, of T cells expressing NK-cell markers. That publication notes: TCR beta libraries carry UMIs added by 5'RACE template switching. HCMV specificity was not established for the expanded NKG2C+ T cell clones.

Sequenced material: CD4+ T cells sorted from PBMCs, taken 11 to 12 days after vaccination. This clonotype was obtained from a man aged 50-59 years who received an inactivated influenza vaccine.

The CDR3 spells CASSLWGQGQYF. CDR3 DNA: TGCGCCAGCAGCTTGTGGGGGCAAGGGCAGTACTTC. The chain couples TRBV5-1 to TRBJ2-7, with a possible D match to TRBD1 (6 bases). The CDR3 has 12 residues. Trimming removed 1 base from V and 9 bases from J, with 11 bases in between. The germline V gene has CDR1 SGHRS and CDR2 YFSETQ.